This T cell receptor beta chain was captured by sequencing in a study of a mutant IDH1 vaccine in newly diagnosed glioma. Study background: Visit V12 was scheduled at week 35 and visit V13 at week 47.

A remark on this clone: Antigen: not known.

The time point is: week 35, safety follow-up. Topical imiquimod accompanied each vaccine dose, which consisted of 300 ug of mutant IDH1 20-mer peptide. Using immunoSEQ multiplex PCR, the repertoire was profiled, and TCRdb retains in-frame clones only, with some absent. The sample has about 54,000 clones; 70% to 90% are singletons. The CDR3 loop spans 15 amino acids. Trimming stripped 0 bases from V and 0 bases from J, with 9 bases between. Per germline, CDR1 LGHNA and CDR2 YNFKEQ. The genes are TRBV4-2 and TRBJ2-7, with unresolved D. The sample here was PBMCs, taken from a glioma patient whose treatment included an IDH1 peptide vaccine. The sequence came from a man in his forties with glioma. CDR3 loop: CASSQEVVPSYEQYF. The CDR3 coding sequence is TGTGCCAGCAGCCAAGAAGTAGTCCCCTCCTACGAGCAGTACTTC.